This TCR beta chain was sequenced for a study of blood T cell repertoires in COVID-19 (dated by TCRdb to the early 2020s). General notes on the study: Collaborator samples came from the United States, Italy and Spain and covered acute and convalescent phases of COVID-19. The material from the prospective study consisted of cDNA or gDNA derived from T cells, B-cell-depleted T cells, or PBMCs. The dataset comprised deeply sampled blood TCRbeta repertoires from subjects exposed to, actively infected with, or recovered from COVID-19. The repertoires were released in a freely available public database intended as a resource for research on the immune response to SARS-CoV-2. The samples were drawn from the first 160 participants of the ongoing ImmuneRACE study and from some 1,300 subjects provided by 6 global collaborators. Nearly every sample came with metadata listing a de-identified subject ID, COVID-19 status, age in years and sex. Where HLA class I and class II types were available, the types were taken from metadata supplied by the sample provider, not from assay-based typing.

Each collaborating institution followed its own protocols to collect whole blood in K2EDTA tubes. For TCRbeta analysis, collaborators shipped samples as frozen whole blood, isolated PBMCs, or DNA extracted from either of those sample types. General conclusions and limits of the study: How much clinical and demographic metadata was included differed by source and by participant, and the metadata was provided uncurated.

Concerning this clone itself: No antigen is known for it. The sample holds no much larger clone one base away, and base qualities are not on file.

TCRbeta CDR3 regions were amplified from genomic DNA using the immunoSEQ Assay, a bias-controlled multiplex PCR. The published analysis was carried out like this. The number of nucleated cells in each sample was estimated by amplification of reference gene primers within the assay. To quantify the absolute abundance of each unique TCRbeta CDR3 rearrangement, sequence reads were collapsed and filtered. For each sample, productive Simpson clonality was calculated as the square root of Simpson's diversity index over productive rearrangements. In TCRdb, the immuneACCESS table is reduced to in-frame sequences with V and J assigned. These tables do not hold every clone; where another copy was compared, an unresolved V gene accounts for under half, and the others remain unexplained. The V and J calls and clone size are taken from that table; D and trimming were inferred from the DNA. For this sample there are 200,000 to 300,000 clones; just under 85% appear just once. The ten top clones hold more than 8% of the sample.

This sequence was found in a woman aged 80 or older with acute or convalescent COVID-19. Input material: peripheral blood.

The DNA sequence is as follows: TGTGCCAGCAGCCCCCATAGGGACAGGGGGTCCTACGAGCAGTACTTC. Translated, it reads CASSPHRDRGSYEQYF. Recombination connected TRBV27 to TRBJ2-7, with 11 bases aligning to TRBD1. The CDR3 numbers 16 residues from cysteine through phenylalanine. Only the CDR3 region is kept as DNA, spanning 48 bases read in frame from base 1. Trimming removed 6 bases from V and 1 base from J; the gene matches leave 8 bases unexplained. Looking up the germline V gene (reference sequence) yields CDR1 MNHEY and CDR2 SMNVEV.